Following are 19 T cell receptor beta chains from one sample sequenced in a study of regulatory T cells in long-lasting Graves disease. Time point here: newly diagnosed GD, antithyroid drugs for less than 3 months. The TCR library was made from RNA that had been extracted from PBMCs in TRIzol. According to the study, TCR beta libraries were built with iRepertoire HTBI primers and CDR3-region Arm-PCR. TCRdb processed the multiplex PCR reads anew with MiXCR; each CDR3 protein has one entry. The data contain a few hundred thousand distinct CDR3 sequences, approximately 10% of them singletons. This same sample was also taken into another study, of T cells in Graves' hyperthyroidism and ophthalmopathy.

The source was peripheral blood mononuclear cells (PBMCs), collected at new diagnosis, from a patient treated with antithyroid drugs. The receptors come from a woman under 30 with Graves disease.

This clonotype was detected ten times or more. The rearrangement joins TRBV27 to TRBJ2-1; D could derive from TRBD1 or TRBD2 (5 bases each). This CDR3 has 14 amino acids. Trimming shortened V by 3 bases and J by 5 bases, and 11 bases separated the two germline ends. Per the germline V gene, CDR1 is MNHEY and CDR2 is SMNVEV (reference sequence). The CDR3 region has the DNA TGTGCCAGCAGTTTTTCCAGGGAGAACAATGAGCAGTTCTTC. This encodes CASSFSRENNEQFF.

This clonotype was seen ten or more times. This sequence joins TRBV27 and TRBJ1-2; 9 bases match TRBD1. The CDR3 is 13 amino acids. Looked up from germline, CDR1 is MNHEY and CDR2 is SMNVEV (reference sequence). J gave up 11 bases and V 8 bases, and 12 bases lay outside the gene matches. The CDR3 DNA sequence: TGTGCCAGCGGATTCTCCACTGGACAGGGGTACACCTTC. Translating it yields CASGFSTGQGYTF.

This clonotype was counted at least ten times. The chain links TRBV6-5 to TRBJ1-5; 7 nucleotides align to TRBD1. The CDR3 covers 14 residues. Germline V gives CDR1 MNHEY, CDR2 SVGAGI. V was clipped by 2 bases and J by 7 bases; unmatched bases: 5. The CDR3 bases are TGTGCCAGCAGTTACGAGGCAGGGGGGCAGCCCCAGCATTTT. This sequence encodes CASSYEAGGQPQHF.

In its sample, this clonotype was seen a few times. The V gene is TRBV29-1, the J gene TRBJ1-1; 9 nucleotides agree with TRBD1. CDR3 length: 11 residues. Unmatched junction bases numbered 2, after V lost 4 bases and J lost 8 bases. Germline CDR1 is SQVTM and CDR2 is ANQGSEA. As DNA, the CDR3 is TGCAGCGTTGGGACAGGGGTGGAAGCTTTCTTT. Its translation is CSVGTGVEAFF.

In regard to this clonotype: This may come from a read error, since a much larger clone is one base off. No conserved phenylalanine or tryptophan ends this CDR3, so it is likely a read error. V and J are TRBV13 and TRBJ2-1; D unresolved. CDR1 and CDR2 (germline): PRHDT, FYEKMQ (reference sequence). Between the trimmed V and J ends, which lost 0 bases and 8 bases, there was a span of 5 bases. CDR3 size: 12 residues. CDR3 nucleotides: TGTGCCAGCAGCTTAGGGGGTTATGAGCAGTTCCTC. It encodes CASSLGGYEQFL.

This clonotype was seen ten or more times. The chain combines TRBV28 with TRBJ1-2; TRBD1 agrees at 11 bases. The junction had 10 bases not matched to a gene; V was cut back by 11 bases and J by 8 bases. The CDR3 loop spans 13 amino acids. Germline CDR1 and CDR2: MDHEN and SYDVKM. The CDR3 DNA sequence: TGTGCCGTAATGGATGGGACAGGGGGGGGCTACACCTTC. It specifies CAVMDGTGGGYTF.

This clonotype was recorded at least ten times. The V gene is TRBV19, the J gene TRBJ1-1, with D hard to call. With 6 bases removed from V and 0 bases from J, the gap between germline ends came to 11 bases. CDR3 size: 14 residues. The germline V gene has CDR1 LNHDA and CDR2 SQIVND (reference sequence). Here the CDR3 DNA reads TGTGCCAGTAGCCCGGAGGTAGTGAACACTGAAGCTTTCTTT. Translation gives CASSPEVVNTEAFF.

This clonotype has ten or more counts. The chain recombines TRBV7-3 with TRBJ2-5; D unclear. Trimming removed 3 bases from V and 2 bases from J, with 13 bases in between. CDR3 length: 15 residues. Germline CDR1 and CDR2: SGHTA and FQGTGA. The CDR3 nucleotides are TGTGCCAGCAGCTTGACGGGCAGGCCACAAGAGACCCAGTACTTC. Translating it yields CASSLTGRPQETQYF. Full variable domain (outside the CDR3, taken from reference TRBV7-3 and TRBJ2-5): GAGVSQTPSNKVTEKGKYVELRCDPISGHTALYWYRQSLGQGPEFLIYFQGTGAADDSGLPNDRFFAVRPEGSVSTLKIQRTERGDSAVYLCASSLTGRPQETQYFGPGTRLLVL.

The DNA of the CDR3 is TGTGCCAGCAGCGCTGACAGGGGGCAAGGTCAGCCCCAGCATTTT. Its translation: CASSADRGQGQPQHF. This sequence joins TRBV11-2 and TRBJ1-5; TRBD1 aligns across 10 bases. The V segment lost 5 bases and the J segment 6 bases; nucleotides outside the gene matches: 7. Germline CDR1 is SGHAT and CDR2 is FQNNGV. The CDR3 runs 15 residues.

As concerns this clonotype: A read error may be the cause here, since a much bigger clone is one base away. CDR3 loop: CSARPGSYGYSF. The CDR3, as DNA: TGCAGTGCTAGACCAGGGAGCTATGGCTACTCCTTC. V is TRBV20-1 and J is TRBJ1-2; the D gene is possibly TRBD1 (5 bases). CDR1 and CDR2 from the germline V gene are DFQATT and SNEGSKA (reference sequence). The CDR3 sequence is 12 residues long.

This clonotype was observed a handful of times. The chain has TRBV28 and TRBJ1-2; no clear D gene. The ends were cut back, 10 bases at V and 8 bases at J, with 20 bases in the middle. CDR1 and CDR2 (germline): MDHEN, SYDVKM. The CDR3 has 13 residues. In DNA form, the CDR3 reads TGTGCCACGCTCATTGGGAGCCCTCCGGGCTACACCTTC. Protein sequence: CATLIGSPPGYTF.

This clonotype has just a few counts. V gene TRBV6-2 or TRBV6-3 combines with J gene TRBJ1-1; D gene ambiguous. CDR3 length: 11 residues. Germline lookup yields CDR1 MNHEY and CDR2 SVGEGT. V dropped 2 bases and J dropped 7 bases, with 5 bases sitting between them. The CDR3 DNA reads TGTGCCAGCAGTTACCCCCGTGAAGCTTTCTTT. It codes for CASSYPREAFF.

This clonotype was seen ten or more times. The CDR3 loop reads CASSLWAGGPNYNEQFF. The CDR3 region has the DNA TGTGCCAGCAGCTTATGGGCAGGGGGTCCCAATTACAATGAGCAGTTCTTC. The rearrangement joins TRBV7-3 to TRBJ2-1; 7 positions match TRBD1. The length of the CDR3 is 17 residues. From germline, CDR1 is SGHTA and CDR2 FQGTGA. With 2 bases clipped from V and 4 bases from J, the junction kept 11 bases outside the gene matches.

This clonotype was seen at least ten times. The chain employs TRBV11-2 and TRBJ2-1; D unclear. Germline CDR1 reads SGHAT; CDR2 reads FQNNGV. V was pared by 6 bases and J by 4 bases, with 7 bases between. The CDR3 is 12 amino acids. The CDR3 region is CASSVSYNEQFF. The CDR3 coding sequence is TGTGCCAGCAGTGTCTCGTACAATGAGCAGTTCTTC.

This clonotype was found many times. In DNA, the CDR3 is TGCGCCAGCAGCCAAGATGGGACAGGGTCTAACACTGAAGCTTTCTTT. Encoded protein: CASSQDGTGSNTEAFF. The gene calls are TRBV4-3 and TRBJ1-1; 9 positions match TRBD1. There are 16 residues in the CDR3. CDR1 and CDR2 from the germline V gene are LGHNA and YSLEER. V shed 0 bases, J shed 2 bases, and the junction held 4 bases outside the gene matches.

In this sample, this clonotype turned up many times. The V call is TRBV5-1, the J call TRBJ1-6; D may be TRBD1 (5 bases). The V gene's germline CDR1 is SGHRS and CDR2 YFSETQ. V gave up 4 bases and J gave up 7 bases, with 15 bases separating them. This CDR3 comprises 15 residues. CDR3 residues: CASSLSDSVNSPLHF. In DNA, the CDR3 is TGCGCCAGCAGCCTGAGCGACAGTGTGAATTCACCCCTCCACTTT.

This clonotype was counted at least ten times. The chain uses TRBV6-2 or TRBV6-3 and TRBJ2-7, with 14 positions matching TRBD2. The CDR3 consists of 18 residues. Germline trimming cut 4 bases from V and 0 bases from J; bases unmatched to any gene: 8. CDR1 is MNHEY, CDR2 SVGEGT, per germline. As DNA, the CDR3 is TGTGCCAGCAGTTCTGGACTAGCGGGGGGCCGCTACTCCTACGAGCAGTACGTC. Translating gives CASSSGLAGGRYSYEQYV.

The V call is TRBV10-2, the J call TRBJ2-2; 13 bases agree with TRBD2. This CDR3 is built from 15 residues. Germline assignment: CDR1 WSHSY and CDR2 SAAADI. V lost 8 bases, J lost 7 bases, and 7 bases stayed unmatched. CDR3 bases: TGCGCCAGCCGGACTAGCGGGGGTGATGGCGGGGAGCTGTTTTTT. This gives the protein CASRTSGGDGGELFF.

This clonotype was observed at least ten times. The J gene is TRBJ1-1, the V gene TRBV19; D is possibly TRBD1 (5 bases). V was pared by 3 bases and J by 4 bases, with 9 bases between. Germline lookup yields CDR1 LNHDA and CDR2 SQIVND (reference sequence). This CDR3 is built from 13 residues. This CDR3 reads CASSISGSTEAFF. The CDR3 bases are TGTGCCAGTAGTATTTCAGGGTCCACTGAAGCTTTCTTT.